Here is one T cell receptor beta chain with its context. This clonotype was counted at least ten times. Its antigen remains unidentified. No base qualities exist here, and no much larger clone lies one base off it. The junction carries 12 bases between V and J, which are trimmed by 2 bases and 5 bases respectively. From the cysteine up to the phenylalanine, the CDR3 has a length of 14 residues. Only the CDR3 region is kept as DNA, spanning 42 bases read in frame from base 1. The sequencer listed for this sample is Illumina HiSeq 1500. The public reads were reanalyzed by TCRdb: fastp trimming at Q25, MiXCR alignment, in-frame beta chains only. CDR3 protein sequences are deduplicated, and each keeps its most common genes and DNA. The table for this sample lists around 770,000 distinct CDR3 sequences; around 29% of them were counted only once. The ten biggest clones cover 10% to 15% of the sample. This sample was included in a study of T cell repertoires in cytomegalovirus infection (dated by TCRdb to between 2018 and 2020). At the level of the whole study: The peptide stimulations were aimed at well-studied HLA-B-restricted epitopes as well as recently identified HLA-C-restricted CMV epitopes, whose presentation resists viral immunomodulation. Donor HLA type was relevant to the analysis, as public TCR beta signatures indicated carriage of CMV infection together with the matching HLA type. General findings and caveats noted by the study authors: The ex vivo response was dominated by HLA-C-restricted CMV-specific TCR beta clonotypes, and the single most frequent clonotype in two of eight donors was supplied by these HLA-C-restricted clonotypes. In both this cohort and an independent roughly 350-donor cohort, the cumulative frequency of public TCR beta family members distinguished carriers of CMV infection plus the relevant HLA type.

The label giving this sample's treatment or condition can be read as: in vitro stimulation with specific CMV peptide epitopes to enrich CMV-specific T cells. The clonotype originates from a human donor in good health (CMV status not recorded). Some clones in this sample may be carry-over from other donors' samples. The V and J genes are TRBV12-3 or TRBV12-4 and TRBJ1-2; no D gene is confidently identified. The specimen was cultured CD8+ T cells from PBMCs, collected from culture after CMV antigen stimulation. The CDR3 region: CASSLNPSPYGYTF. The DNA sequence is TGTGCCAGCAGTTTAAACCCGAGCCCATATGGCTACACCTTC.